The subject of this entry is one T cell receptor beta chain. The sample is drawn from a study of OX40 agonist ivuxolimab in advanced cancers. Turning to the study itself: Antecedent anti-PD-1, anti-PD-L1 or anti-CTLA-4 therapy was permissible, with 40% having received some.

Anyone with autoimmune disease history or systemic immunosuppression was excluded. TCRdb keeps only in-frame clones here, not all; method: immunoSEQ multiplex PCR. The repertoire includes about 96,000 clones, 90% of them detected once, and about 1.5% sits in the top ten. From germline, CDR1 is LNHDA and CDR2 SQIVND (reference sequence). Trimming stripped 3 bases from V and 9 bases from J, with 18 bases between. The CDR3 extends over 15 amino acids. This clonotype was sampled from an adult with an advanced solid tumor such as melanoma, head and neck, liver or kidney cancer. This specimen consisted of CD4+ or CD8+ T cells sorted from blood, obtained in a trial of the OX40 agonist ivuxolimab. V usage is TRBV19 and J usage is TRBJ1-5; D is perhaps TRBD1 (6 bases). The CDR3 DNA reads as TGTGCCAGTAGTATCGGCGCAGGGGACCTGGGGCCCCAGCATTTT. Its translation: CASSIGAGDLGPQHF.